The rows below give T cell receptor beta chains drawn from one sample of a study of shared clonotypes between healthy human individuals. The table came from immunoSEQ multiplex PCR; TCRdb's copy has only in-frame clones and leaves some out. This sample has 2,500,000 or so clones, with 80% to 95% found just once. Sequenced: naive CD4+ T cells from PBMCs. These receptor sequences come from a man aged 18 to 30 in good health. Some clones in this sample may be carry-over from other donors' samples. CDR3s include the opening cysteine and the closing phenylalanine or tryptophan. A D gene is named only where the DNA matches it firmly. Clone size, where shown, is once, few, many, or a class for clones that have expanded.

>-|TRBD1|TRBV11-2|TRBJ2-2
CASSFAAQGPFNTGELFF
TGTGCCAGCAGCTTCGCGGCACAGGGGCCATTCAACACCGGGGAGCTGTTTTTT
>-|TRBD1|TRBV5-1|TRBJ2-2
CASSRDRVGTGELFF
TGCGCCAGCAGCCGTGACAGGGTGGGCACCGGGGAGCTGTTTTTT
>-|-|TRBV27|TRBJ1-1
CASRRPGAVTEAFF
TGTGCCAGCAGAAGACCGGGAGCTGTCACTGAAGCTTTCTTT
>-|-|TRBV7-2|TRBJ2-7
CASSFGPFYEQYF
TGTGCCAGCAGCTTTGGTCCTTTCTACGAGCAGTACTTC
>-|TRBD2|TRBV27|TRBJ2-2
CASSSNLGGAPPGELFF
TGTGCCAGCAGCTCAAACCTCGGGGGGGCGCCCCCCGGGGAGCTGTTTTTT
>-|-|TRBV15|TRBJ1-5
CATSREPPNNQPQHF
TGTGCCACCAGCAGAGAGCCCCCGAACAATCAGCCCCAGCATTTT
>-|-|TRBV7-3|TRBJ2-5
CASSSDQGTQYF
TGTGCCAGCAGCTCGGACCAAGGGACCCAGTACTTC
>-|-|TRBV5-1|TRBJ1-4
CASSLEGVRADEKLFF
TGCGCCAGCAGCTTGGAAGGGGTCAGGGCAGACGAAAAACTGTTTTTT
>-|-|TRBV4-1|TRBJ2-3
CASSQLGLSTDTQYF
TGCGCCAGCAGCCAATTAGGTCTTAGCACAGATACGCAGTATTTT
>once|-|TRBV5-1|TRBJ1-3
CASSLEGSPGNTIYF
TGCGCCAGCAGCTTGGAAGGCTCGCCCGGAAACACCATATATTTT
>-|-|TRBV20-1|TRBJ1-2
CSARPKGYTF
TGCAGTGCTAGACCGAAGGGCTACACCTTC
>-|-|TRBV7-9|TRBJ1-1
CASSRDRSGEAFF
TGTGCCAGCAGCAGAGACAGATCAGGTGAAGCTTTCTTT
>-|TRBD2|TRBV4-1|TRBJ2-7
CASRGRAGYEQYF
TGCGCCAGCCGCGGGAGGGCCGGCTACGAGCAGTACTTC
>-|TRBD1|TRBV5-1|TRBJ2-7
CASSPGQGAGEQYF
TGCGCCAGCAGCCCGGGACAGGGGGCCGGCGAGCAGTACTTC
>-|-|TRBV7-2|TRBJ2-7
CASSLEAGKNEQYF
TGTGCCAGCAGCTTAGAGGCAGGGAAGAACGAGCAGTACTTC
>-|-|TRBV13|TRBJ2-5
CASSLNSLVGETQYF
TGTGCCAGCAGCTTAAATAGCTTGGTCGGCGAGACCCAGTACTTC
>-|-|TRBV21-1|TRBJ2-7
CASSKDWDRGYEQYF
TGTGCCAGCAGCAAAGACTGGGACAGGGGCTACGAGCAGTACTTC
>-|-|TRBV9|TRBJ1-5
CASSVGQGSNQPQHF
TGTGCCAGCAGCGTAGGCCAGGGCAGCAATCAGCCCCAGCATTTT
>-|TRBD1|TRBV5-1|TRBJ2-1
CASSPQGVSSYNEQFF
TGCGCCAGCAGCCCACAGGGGGTGAGCTCCTACAATGAGCAGTTCTTC
>-|-|TRBV18|TRBJ1-5
CASSRDRLPYSNQPQHF
TGTGCCAGCTCACGGGACCGCCTCCCTTATAGCAATCAGCCCCAGCATTTT
>-|-|TRBV7-3|TRBJ1-1
CASSSRGNTEAFF
TGTGCCAGCAGCTCGAGGGGTAACACTGAAGCTTTCTTT
>-|TRBD2|TRBV9|TRBJ2-5
CASSVREWGETQYF
TGTGCCAGCAGCGTGCGGGAGTGGGGGGAGACCCAGTACTTC
>-|TRBD1|TRBV11-2|TRBJ1-1
CASSTNRGVTEAFF
TGTGCCAGCAGCACGAACAGGGGAGTGACTGAAGCTTTCTTT
>-|TRBD1|TRBV6-1|TRBJ2-7
CASRFDRGSYEQYF
TGTGCCAGCCGTTTCGACAGGGGATCCTACGAGCAGTACTTC
>-|-|TRBV28|TRBJ1-4
CASSEGGANEKLFF
TGTGCCAGCAGTGAGGGGGGTGCTAATGAAAAACTGTTTTTT
>-|-|TRBV4-2|TRBJ1-2
CASSQPTGAGEVGYTF
TGTGCCAGCAGCCAACCCACTGGGGCAGGGGAGGTTGGCTACACCTTC
>-|TRBD2|TRBV11-1|TRBJ2-2
CASSFTSGYTGELFF
TGTGCCAGCAGCTTTACTAGCGGTTACACCGGGGAGCTGTTTTTT
>-|TRBD1|TRBV5-5|TRBJ2-5
CASSLAAGTAKETQYF
TGTGCCAGCAGCTTGGCCGCCGGGACAGCCAAGGAGACCCAGTACTTC
>-|TRBD1|TRBV11-3|TRBJ2-7
CASSSQGHEQYF
TGTGCCAGCAGCTCACAGGGGCACGAGCAGTACTTC
>-|TRBD1|TRBV2|TRBJ1-4
CASSTGVYEKLFF
TGTGCCAGCAGTACAGGGGTTTACGAAAAACTGTTTTTT
>-|-|TRBV7-9|TRBJ1-1
CASSFSSGDTEAFF
TGTGCCAGCAGCTTTTCTTCGGGGGACACTGAAGCTTTCTTT
>-|TRBD2|TRBV4-2|TRBJ2-4
CASSHPNAGRREGQNIQYF
TGTGCCAGCAGCCACCCTAATGCAGGCCGGCGGGAGGGCCAAAACATTCAGTACTTC
>once|TRBD1|TRBV28|TRBJ2-3
CASSRQGAFTDTQYF
TGTGCCAGCAGTCGACAGGGGGCCTTCACAGATACGCAGTATTTT
>-|-|TRBV7-5|TRBJ2-1
CARSHRGGLAGVRPYNEQFF
TGTGCCAGAAGCCATAGAGGTGGGCTAGCGGGAGTACGACCCTACAATGAGCAGTTCTTC
>-|TRBD1|TRBV28|TRBJ1-2
CASSPAGGGGYTF
TGTGCCAGCAGTCCCGCAGGGGGCGGCGGCTACACCTTC
>-|-|TRBV28|TRBJ2-7
CASKGSTYEQYF
TGTGCCAGCAAAGGGTCTACCTACGAGCAGTACTTC
>-|-|TRBV7-9|TRBJ2-1
CASSLRAARDEQFF
TGTGCCAGCAGCTTAAGGGCCGCTAGGGATGAGCAGTTCTTC
>-|TRBD1|TRBV6-8|TRBJ1-4
CASSPDRDYEKLFF
TGTGCCAGCAGTCCGGACAGGGACTATGAAAAACTGTTTTTT
>-|TRBD2|TRBV7-2|TRBJ2-7
CASSGRGGRYEQYF
TGTGCCAGCAGCGGGCGCGGGGGGAGGTACGAGCAGTACTTC